Listed below are T cell receptor beta chains from one sample, sequenced in a study of beta chain features in type 1 diabetes. Sequencing was performed with immunoSEQ multiplex PCR; in TCRdb, only in-frame clones are kept and a portion is missing. The profile covers just under 150,000 clones, with about 9.4% appearing a single time and under 1.5% taken by the ten largest. Material: naive CD4+ T cells from blood. These receptors were obtained from a man younger than 35 in good health. The conserved cysteine and the conserved F or W are not part of the CDR3 here. D genes are given only for firm matches.

>13|TRBV5-5|TRBJ2-1|TRBD1
ASSLEDRGYNEQF
>10|TRBV30|TRBJ1-5|.
AWRGVGGPQH
>12|TRBV5-1|TRBJ2-2|.
ASSDSANTGELF
>14|TRBV27|TRBJ1-1|.
ASRYRAPAENTEAF
>15|TRBV18|TRBJ1-4|TRBD1
ASSQFPGQGANEKLF
>14|TRBV7-3|TRBJ1-5|.
ASTHPLGVGSQPQH
>13|TRBV7-8|TRBJ2-7|.
ASSLFGTPSYEQY
>13|TRBV5-6|TRBJ2-1|TRBD1
ASSFRDRGHNEQF
>14|TRBV7-2|TRBJ2-7|TRBD2
ASSTLARRGGYEQY
>13|TRBV7-9|TRBJ2-2|.
ASSFISGANGELF
>12|TRBV9|TRBJ1-3|.
ASTRAVSGNTIY
>13|TRBV18|TRBJ2-7|TRBD1
ASSPPGTGIYEQY
>10|TRBV7-2|TRBJ2-2|.
ASSPFTGELF
>14|TRBV5-6|TRBJ2-1|.
ASSLEAVSSYNEQF
>12|TRBV5-6|TRBJ2-1|TRBD2
ASSLGSGGDQQF